This T cell receptor beta chain was sequenced in a study of blood T cell repertoires in COVID-19 (dated by TCRdb to 2018 to 2021). About the study as a whole: Collaborator samples came from the United States, Italy and Spain and covered acute and convalescent phases of COVID-19. The prospective study material was composed of cDNA or gDNA derived from T cells, B-cell-depleted T cells, or PBMCs. Subjects who had been exposed to COVID-19, were actively infected with it, or had recovered from it provided the deeply sampled blood TCRbeta repertoires that made up the dataset. The repertoires were made available in a free public database intended to serve as a resource for research on the immune response to SARS-CoV-2. Samples were obtained from the ongoing ImmuneRACE study (first 160 participants) and from approximately 1,200 subjects provided by 6 global collaborators. Nearly every sample came with metadata listing a de-identified subject ID, COVID-19 status, age in years and sex. Where available, HLA class I and class II types were taken from metadata supplied by the sample provider and were not determined by assay-based typing. Results the study describes overall, beyond this receptor: The amount of clinical and demographic metadata varied by source and participant and was provided uncurated.

As to this clone: What this receptor recognizes is not known. Qualities for individual bases were not recorded, and no much larger clone is one base off.

From its cysteine to its phenylalanine, the CDR3 spans 16 amino acids. Only CDR3 DNA is held: 48 bases, read in frame from base 1. V and J are truncated by 6 bases and 0 bases respectively, leaving an intervening sequence of 15 bases. CDR1 and CDR2, per the germline V gene, are MGHRA and YSYEKL. The immunoSEQ Assay, a bias-controlled multiplex PCR, was used to amplify TCRbeta CDR3 regions from genomic DNA. Under the source paper's analysis protocol: The number of nucleated cells in each sample was estimated by amplification of reference gene primers within the assay. To quantify the absolute abundance of each unique TCRbeta CDR3 rearrangement, sequence reads were collapsed and filtered. Productive Simpson clonality was computed per sample as the square root of Simpson's diversity index over productive rearrangements. TCRdb's version of the immuneACCESS table is confined to in-frame rearrangements and falls short of the full clone set. An unresolved V gene accounts for under half of the shortfall where checked; the remainder is of unknown origin. V and J calls and clone size come straight from that table; D and trimming were deduced from the DNA. The sample table lists around 53,000 clones, 65% to 85% of them with a count of one. The biggest ten clones account for about 39% of the sample.

Each collaborating institution followed its own protocols to collect whole blood in K2EDTA tubes. For TCRbeta analysis, collaborators shipped samples as frozen whole blood, isolated PBMCs, or DNA extracted from either of those sample types. The receptor's source is a man between 65 and 79 years old with active or convalescent COVID-19. The sequencing input was peripheral blood. Here the chain combines TRBV4-1 and TRBJ1-3; a weak D assignment points to TRBD1 (5 bases agree). The nucleotide sequence is given as TGCGCCAGCAGTCCACTTGGGACTGCCTCTGGAAACACCATATATTTT. Its protein is CASSPLGTASGNTIYF.